The text below deals with one TCR beta chain. Both 60 Vbeta primers and 13 Jbeta primers went into the PCR. Assay: immunoSEQ multiplex PCR; the TCRdb copy retains only in-frame clones and omits some. The data contain 110,000 or so clones, around 76% of them singletons. The record originates from a study of cytomegalovirus exposure and HLA in healthy donors. The V gene end was trimmed by 4 bases and the J gene end by 4 bases; junction bases not matched to a gene: 6. Germline V gene data show CDR1 as SEHNR and CDR2 as FQNEAQ (reference sequence). This CDR3 is 15 amino acids long. This TCR was sampled from a man aged 50-60 years in good health and CMV-seropositive. The gene calls are TRBV7-9 and TRBJ2-3; 9 bases agree with TRBD2. The sample taken for sequencing was PBMCs. The chain's CDR3 is CASSSGGGAADTQYF. The DNA for the CDR3 is TGTGCCAGCAGCTCCGGCGGGGGGGCCGCAGATACGCAGTATTTT.